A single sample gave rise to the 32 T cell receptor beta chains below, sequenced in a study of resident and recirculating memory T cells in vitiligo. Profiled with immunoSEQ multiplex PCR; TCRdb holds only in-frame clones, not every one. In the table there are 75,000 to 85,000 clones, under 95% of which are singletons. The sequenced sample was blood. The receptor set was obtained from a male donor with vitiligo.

CDR3 region: CASSFRAGRFYEQYF. The CDR3 DNA is TGTGCCAGCAGTTTTCGGGCAGGGCGGTTCTACGAGCAGTACTTC. The chain recombines TRBV27 with TRBJ2-7, with a possible D match to TRBD1 (5 bases). V was cut by 3 bases and J by 3 bases, with 15 bases left in between. Germline CDR1 reads MNHEY; CDR2 reads SMNVEV (reference sequence). This CDR3 comprises 15 residues.

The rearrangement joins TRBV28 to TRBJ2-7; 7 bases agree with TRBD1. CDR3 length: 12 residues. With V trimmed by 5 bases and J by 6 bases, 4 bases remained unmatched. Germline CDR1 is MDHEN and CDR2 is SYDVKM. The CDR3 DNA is TGTGCCAGCAGTCTCCCAGGGGGCGAGCAGTACTTC. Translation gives CASSLPGGEQYF.

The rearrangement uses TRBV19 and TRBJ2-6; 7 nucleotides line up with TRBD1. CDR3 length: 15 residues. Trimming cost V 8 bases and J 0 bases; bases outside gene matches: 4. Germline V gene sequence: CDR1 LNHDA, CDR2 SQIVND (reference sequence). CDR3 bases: TGTGCCAGTCTGGGACAGAACTCTGGGGCCAACGTCCTGACTTTC. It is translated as CASLGQNSGANVLTF. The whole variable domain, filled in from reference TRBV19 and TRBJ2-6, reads DGGITQSPKYLFRKEGQNVTLSCEQNLNHDAMYWYRQDPGQGLRLIYYSQIVNDFQKGDIAEGYSVSREKKESFPLTVTSAQKNPTAFYLCASLGQNSGANVLTFGAGSRLTVL.

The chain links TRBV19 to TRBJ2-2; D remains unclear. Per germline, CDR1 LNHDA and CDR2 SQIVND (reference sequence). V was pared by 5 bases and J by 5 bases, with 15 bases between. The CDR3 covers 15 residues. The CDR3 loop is CASSSPVRVTGELFF. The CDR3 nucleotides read TGTGCCAGTAGTTCCCCCGTGCGAGTGACCGGGGAGCTGTTTTTT. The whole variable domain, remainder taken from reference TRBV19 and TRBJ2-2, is DGGITQSPKYLFRKEGQNVTLSCEQNLNHDAMYWYRQDPGQGLRLIYYSQIVNDFQKGDIAEGYSVSREKKESFPLTVTSAQKNPTAFYLCASSSPVRVTGELFFGEGSRLTVL.

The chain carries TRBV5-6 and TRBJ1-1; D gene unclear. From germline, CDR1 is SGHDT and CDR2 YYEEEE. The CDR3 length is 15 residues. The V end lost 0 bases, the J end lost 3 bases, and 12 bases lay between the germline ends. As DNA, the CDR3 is TGTGCCAGCAGCTTGGCGGTCGCCGGGGACACTGAAGCTTTCTTT. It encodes CASSLAVAGDTEAFF.

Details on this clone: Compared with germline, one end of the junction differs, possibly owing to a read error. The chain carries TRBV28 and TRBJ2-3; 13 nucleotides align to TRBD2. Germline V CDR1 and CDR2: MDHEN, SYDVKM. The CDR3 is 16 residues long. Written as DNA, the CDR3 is TGTGCCAGCAGTTTCCTCGGACTAGCGGGGGCAGAGACGCAGTATTTT. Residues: CASSFLGLAGAETQYF.

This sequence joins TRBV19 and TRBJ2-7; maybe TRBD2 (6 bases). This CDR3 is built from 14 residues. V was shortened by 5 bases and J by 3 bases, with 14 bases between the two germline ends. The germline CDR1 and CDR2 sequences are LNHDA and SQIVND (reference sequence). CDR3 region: CASSERRGIYEQYF. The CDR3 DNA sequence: TGTGCCAGTAGTGAGCGGAGGGGAATCTACGAGCAGTACTTC.

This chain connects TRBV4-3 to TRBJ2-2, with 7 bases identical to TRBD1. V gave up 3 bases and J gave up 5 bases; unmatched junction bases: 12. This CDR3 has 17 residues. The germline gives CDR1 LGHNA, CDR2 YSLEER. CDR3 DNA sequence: TGCGCCAGCAGCCATTCTATTGACAGGGTGAGGACCGGGGAGCTGTTTTTT. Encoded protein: CASSHSIDRVRTGELFF.

This CDR3 reads CASRRTGGRDTEAFF. The CDR3 DNA is TGTGCCAGCAGACGGACAGGGGGTAGGGACACTGAAGCTTTCTTT. The V and J genes are TRBV6-5 and TRBJ1-1; TRBD1 aligns across 10 bases. Germline V gene lookup returns CDR1 MNHEY and CDR2 SVGAGI. The CDR3 is 15 residues long. The ends lost 6 bases at V and 3 bases at J; junction bases unmatched: 7.

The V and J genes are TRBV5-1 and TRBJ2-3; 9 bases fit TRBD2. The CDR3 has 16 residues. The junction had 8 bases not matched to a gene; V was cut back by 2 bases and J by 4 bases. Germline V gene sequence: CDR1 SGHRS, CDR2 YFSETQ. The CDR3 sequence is CASSFIAGVTSDTQYF. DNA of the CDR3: TGCGCCAGCAGCTTTATAGCGGGAGTGACCTCAGATACGCAGTATTTT.

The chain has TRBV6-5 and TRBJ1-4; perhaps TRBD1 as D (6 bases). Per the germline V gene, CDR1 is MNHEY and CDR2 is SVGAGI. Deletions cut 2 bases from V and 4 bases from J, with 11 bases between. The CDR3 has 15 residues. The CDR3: CASSYAGALNEKLFF. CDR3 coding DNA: TGTGCCAGCAGTTACGCGGGGGCCCTTAATGAAAAACTGTTTTTT.

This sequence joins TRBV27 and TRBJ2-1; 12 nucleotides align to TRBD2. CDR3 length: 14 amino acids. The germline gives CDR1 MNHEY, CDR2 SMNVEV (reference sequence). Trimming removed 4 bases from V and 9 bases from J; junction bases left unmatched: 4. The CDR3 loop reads CASSWTSGTVEQFF. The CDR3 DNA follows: TGTGCCAGCAGTTGGACTAGCGGGACGGTTGAGCAGTTCTTC.

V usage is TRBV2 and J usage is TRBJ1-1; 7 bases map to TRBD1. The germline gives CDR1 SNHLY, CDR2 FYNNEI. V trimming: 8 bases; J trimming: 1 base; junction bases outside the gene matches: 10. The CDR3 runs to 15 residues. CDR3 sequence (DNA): TGTGCCAGCGTGAGGGACGCAGGGGGGAACACTGAAGCTTTCTTT. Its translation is CASVRDAGGNTEAFF.

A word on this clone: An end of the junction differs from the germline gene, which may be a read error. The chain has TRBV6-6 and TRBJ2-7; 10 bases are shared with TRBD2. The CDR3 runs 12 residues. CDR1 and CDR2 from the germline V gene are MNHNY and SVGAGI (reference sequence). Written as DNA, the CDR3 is TGTGCCAGCAGTCCCCAGCGGGAGGGTCACGACTTC. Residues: CASSPQREGHDF.

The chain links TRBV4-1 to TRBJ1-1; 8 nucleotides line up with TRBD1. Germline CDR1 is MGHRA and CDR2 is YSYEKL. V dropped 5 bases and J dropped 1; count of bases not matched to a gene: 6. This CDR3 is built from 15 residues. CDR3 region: CASSADRGRNTEAFF. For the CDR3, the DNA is TGCGCCAGCAGCGCTGACAGGGGTAGGAACACTGAAGCTTTCTTT.

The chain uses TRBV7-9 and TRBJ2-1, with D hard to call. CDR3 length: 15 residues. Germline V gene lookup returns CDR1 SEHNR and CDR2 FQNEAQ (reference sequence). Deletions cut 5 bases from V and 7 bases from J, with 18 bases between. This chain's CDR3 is CASSKLRVLPNEQFF. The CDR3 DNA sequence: TGTGCCAGCAGCAAACTCCGGGTCCTCCCAAATGAGCAGTTCTTC.

CDR3 in amino acids: CASCPRTLNYGYTF. The CDR3 nucleotides read TGTGCCAGCTGCCCCCGGACACTTAACTATGGCTACACCTTC. V usage is TRBV6-5 and J usage is TRBJ1-2, with D perhaps TRBD1 (5 bases). The CDR3 is made up of 14 amino acids. V was clipped by 8 bases and J by 1 base, with 14 bases between them. Per germline, CDR1 MNHEY and CDR2 SVGAGI.

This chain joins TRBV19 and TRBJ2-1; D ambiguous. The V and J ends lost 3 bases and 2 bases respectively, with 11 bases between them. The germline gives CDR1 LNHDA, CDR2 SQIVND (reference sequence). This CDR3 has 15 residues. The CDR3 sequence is CASSIDGLPYNEQFF. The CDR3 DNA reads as TGTGCCAGTAGTATTGATGGCTTACCCTACAATGAGCAGTTCTTC. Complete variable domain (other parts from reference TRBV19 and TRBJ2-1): DGGITQSPKYLFRKEGQNVTLSCEQNLNHDAMYWYRQDPGQGLRLIYYSQIVNDFQKGDIAEGYSVSREKKESFPLTVTSAQKNPTAFYLCASSIDGLPYNEQFFGPGTRLTVL.

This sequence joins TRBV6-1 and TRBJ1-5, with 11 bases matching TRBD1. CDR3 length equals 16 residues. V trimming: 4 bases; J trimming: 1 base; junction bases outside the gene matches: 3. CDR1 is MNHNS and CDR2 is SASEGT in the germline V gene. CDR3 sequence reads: CASSGGQGVSNQPQHF. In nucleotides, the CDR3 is TGTGCCAGCAGTGGGGGACAGGGGGTAAGCAATCAGCCCCAGCATTTT.

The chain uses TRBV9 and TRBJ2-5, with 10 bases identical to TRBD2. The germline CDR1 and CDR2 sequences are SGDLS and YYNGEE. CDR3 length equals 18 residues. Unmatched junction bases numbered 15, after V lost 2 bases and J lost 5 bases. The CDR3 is CASSVLGLASSHGETQYF. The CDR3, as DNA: TGTGCCAGCAGCGTGCTGGGACTAGCGTCCTCCCACGGGGAGACCCAGTACTTC.

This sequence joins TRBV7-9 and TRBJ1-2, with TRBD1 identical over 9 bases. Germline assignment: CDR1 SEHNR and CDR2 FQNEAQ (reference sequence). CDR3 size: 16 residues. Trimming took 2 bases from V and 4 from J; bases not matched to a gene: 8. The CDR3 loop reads CASSLTGQGGPYGYTF. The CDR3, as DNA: TGTGCCAGCAGCTTAACGGGACAGGGAGGCCCCTATGGCTACACCTTC.

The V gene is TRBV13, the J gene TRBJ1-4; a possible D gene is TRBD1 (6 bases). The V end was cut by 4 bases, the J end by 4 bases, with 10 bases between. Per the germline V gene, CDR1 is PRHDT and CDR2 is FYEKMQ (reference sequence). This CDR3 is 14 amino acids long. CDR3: CASSSTGHNEKLFF. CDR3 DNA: TGTGCCAGCAGCTCTACAGGGCATAATGAAAAACTGTTTTTT. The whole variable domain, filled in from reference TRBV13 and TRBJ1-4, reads AAGVIQSPRHLIKEKRETATLKCYPIPRHDTVYWYQQGPGQDPQFLISFYEKMQSDKGSIPDRFSAQQFSDYHSELNMSSLELGDSALYFCASSSTGHNEKLFFGSGTQLSVL.

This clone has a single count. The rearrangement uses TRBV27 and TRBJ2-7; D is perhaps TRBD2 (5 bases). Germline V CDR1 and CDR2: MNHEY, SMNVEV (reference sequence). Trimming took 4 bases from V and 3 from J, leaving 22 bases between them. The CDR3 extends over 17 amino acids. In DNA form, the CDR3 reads TGTGCCAGCAGTTGGCGCCAACCGGGATTCAGCTACTACGAGCAGTACTTC. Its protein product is CASSWRQPGFSYYEQYF.

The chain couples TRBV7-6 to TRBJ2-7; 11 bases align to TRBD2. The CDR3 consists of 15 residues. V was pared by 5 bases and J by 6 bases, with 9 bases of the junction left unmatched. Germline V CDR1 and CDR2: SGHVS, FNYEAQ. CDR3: CASSDRLAGRGEQYF. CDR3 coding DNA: TGTGCCAGCAGCGATAGACTAGCGGGACGGGGCGAGCAGTACTTC.

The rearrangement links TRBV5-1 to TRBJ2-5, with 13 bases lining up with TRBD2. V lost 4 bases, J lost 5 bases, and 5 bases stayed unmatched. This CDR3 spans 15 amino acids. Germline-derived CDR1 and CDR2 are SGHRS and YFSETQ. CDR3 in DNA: TGCGCCAGCAGCACCGGACTAGCGGGAGTGGAGACCCAGTACTTC. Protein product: CASSTGLAGVETQYF. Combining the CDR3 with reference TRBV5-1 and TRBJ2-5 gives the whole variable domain KAGVTQTPRYLIKTRGQQVTLSCSPISGHRSVSWYQQTPGQGLQFLFEYFSETQRNKGNFPGRFSGRQFSNSRSEMNVSTLELGDSALYLCASSTGLAGVETQYFGPGTRLLVL.

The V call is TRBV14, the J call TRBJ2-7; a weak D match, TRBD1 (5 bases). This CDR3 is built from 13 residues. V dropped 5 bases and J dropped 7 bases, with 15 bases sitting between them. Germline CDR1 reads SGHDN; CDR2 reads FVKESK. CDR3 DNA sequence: TGTGCCAGCAGCAGACAGCACAAATGGGAGCAGTACTTC. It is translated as CASSRQHKWEQYF.

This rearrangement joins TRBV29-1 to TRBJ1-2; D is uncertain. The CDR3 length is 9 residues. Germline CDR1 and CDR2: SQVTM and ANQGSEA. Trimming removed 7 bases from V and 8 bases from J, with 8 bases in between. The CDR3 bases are TGCAGCGAAACGGAGGGCTACACCTTC. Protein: CSETEGYTF.

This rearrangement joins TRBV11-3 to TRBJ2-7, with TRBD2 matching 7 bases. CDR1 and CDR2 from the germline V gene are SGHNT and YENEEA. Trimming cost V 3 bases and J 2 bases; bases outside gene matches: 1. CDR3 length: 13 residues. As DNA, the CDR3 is TGTGCCAGCAGCTTGAGCGGGACCTACGAGCAGTACTTC. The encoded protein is CASSLSGTYEQYF.

CDR3 loop: CASSRGQGLSRGGNEQFF. The CDR3 bases are TGCGCCAGCAGCCGGGGCCAGGGCTTGAGCCGGGGAGGTAATGAGCAGTTCTTC. This chain links TRBV5-1 with TRBJ2-1; weak D call: TRBD2 (6 bases). CDR3 length: 18 residues. CDR1 and CDR2 from the germline V gene are SGHRS and YFSETQ. With 4 bases removed from V and 7 bases from J, the gap between germline ends came to 27 bases.

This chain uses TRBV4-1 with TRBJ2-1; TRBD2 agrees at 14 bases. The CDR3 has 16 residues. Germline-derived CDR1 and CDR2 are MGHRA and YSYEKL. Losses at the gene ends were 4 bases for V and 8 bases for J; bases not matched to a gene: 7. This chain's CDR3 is CASSRGTSGSFYEQFF. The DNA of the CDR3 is TGCGCCAGCAGCCGTGGGACTAGCGGGAGCTTTTATGAGCAGTTCTTC.

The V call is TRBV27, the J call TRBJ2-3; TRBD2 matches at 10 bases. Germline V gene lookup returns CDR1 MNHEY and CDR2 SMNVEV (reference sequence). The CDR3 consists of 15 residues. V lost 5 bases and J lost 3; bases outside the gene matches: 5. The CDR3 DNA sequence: TGTGCCAGCAGTCCCGGGACTAGCGAAACAGATACGCAGTATTTT. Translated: CASSPGTSETDTQYF.

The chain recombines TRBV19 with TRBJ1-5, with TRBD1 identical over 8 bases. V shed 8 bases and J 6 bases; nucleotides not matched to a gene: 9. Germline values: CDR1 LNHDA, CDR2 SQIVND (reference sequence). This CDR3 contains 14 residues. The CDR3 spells CASGVRGHAQPQHF. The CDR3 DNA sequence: TGTGCCAGTGGGGTCAGGGGGCATGCTCAGCCCCAGCATTTT.